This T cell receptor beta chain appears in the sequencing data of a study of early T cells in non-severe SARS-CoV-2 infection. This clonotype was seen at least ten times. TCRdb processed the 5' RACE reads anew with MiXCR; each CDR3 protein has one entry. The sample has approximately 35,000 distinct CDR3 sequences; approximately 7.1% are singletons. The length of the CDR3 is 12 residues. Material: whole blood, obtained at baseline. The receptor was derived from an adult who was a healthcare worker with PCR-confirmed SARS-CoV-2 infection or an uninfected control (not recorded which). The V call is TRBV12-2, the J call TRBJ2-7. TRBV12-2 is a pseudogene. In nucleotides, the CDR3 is TGTGCAAGTCGGAGTAGGACCTACGAGCAGTACTTC. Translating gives CASRSRTYEQYF.